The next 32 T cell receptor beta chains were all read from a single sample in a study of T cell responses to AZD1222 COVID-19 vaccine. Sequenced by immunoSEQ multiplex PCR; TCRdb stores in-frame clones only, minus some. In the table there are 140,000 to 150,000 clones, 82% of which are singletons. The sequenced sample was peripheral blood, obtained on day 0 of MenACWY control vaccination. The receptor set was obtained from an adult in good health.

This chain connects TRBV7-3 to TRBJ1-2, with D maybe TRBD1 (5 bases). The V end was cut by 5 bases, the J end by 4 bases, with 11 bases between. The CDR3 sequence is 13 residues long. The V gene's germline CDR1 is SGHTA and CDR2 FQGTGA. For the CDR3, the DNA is TGTGCCAGCAGCAGGGGCGAGGGCTATGGCTACACCTTC. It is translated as CASSRGEGYGYTF.

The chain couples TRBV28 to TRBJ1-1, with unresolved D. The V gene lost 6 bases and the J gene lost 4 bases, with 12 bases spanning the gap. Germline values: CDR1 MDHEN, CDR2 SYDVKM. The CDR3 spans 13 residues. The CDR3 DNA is TGTGCCAGCAGCCCCCTCCCCTTCACTGAAGCTTTCTTT. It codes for CASSPLPFTEAFF.

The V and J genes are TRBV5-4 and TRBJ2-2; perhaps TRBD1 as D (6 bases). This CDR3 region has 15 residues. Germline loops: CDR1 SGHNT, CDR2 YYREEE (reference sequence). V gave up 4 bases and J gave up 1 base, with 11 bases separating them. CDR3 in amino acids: CASSLQGLNTGELFF. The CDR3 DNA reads TGTGCCAGCAGCCTACAGGGCTTGAACACCGGGGAGCTGTTTTTT.

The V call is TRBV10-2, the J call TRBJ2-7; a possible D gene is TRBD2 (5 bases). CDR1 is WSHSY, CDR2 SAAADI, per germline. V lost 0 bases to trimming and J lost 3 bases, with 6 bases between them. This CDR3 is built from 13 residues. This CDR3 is CASSESTSYEQYV. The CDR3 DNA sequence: TGCGCCAGCAGTGAGTCAACTAGCTACGAGCAGTACGTC.

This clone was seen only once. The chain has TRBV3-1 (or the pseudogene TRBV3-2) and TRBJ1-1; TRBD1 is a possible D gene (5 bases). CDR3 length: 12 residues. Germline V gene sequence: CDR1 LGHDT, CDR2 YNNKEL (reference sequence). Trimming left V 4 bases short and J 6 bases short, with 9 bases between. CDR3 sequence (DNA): TGTGCCAGCAGCCTAGGGGAATCTGAAGCTTTCTTT. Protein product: CASSLGESEAFF.

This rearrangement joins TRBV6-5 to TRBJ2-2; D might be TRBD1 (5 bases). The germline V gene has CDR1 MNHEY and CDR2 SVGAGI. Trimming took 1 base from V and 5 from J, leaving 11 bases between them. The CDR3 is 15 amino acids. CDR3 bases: TGTGCCAGCAGTTACTGGGGCCCTCCGACCGGGGAGCTGTTTTTT. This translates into CASSYWGPPTGELFF.

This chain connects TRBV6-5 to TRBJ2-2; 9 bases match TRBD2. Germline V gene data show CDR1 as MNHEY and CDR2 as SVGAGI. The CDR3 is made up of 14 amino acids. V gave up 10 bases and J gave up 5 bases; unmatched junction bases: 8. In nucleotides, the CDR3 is TGTGCCACCAGAGCGGGGGGAAGAACCGGGGAGCTGTTTTTT. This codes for CATRAGGRTGELFF.

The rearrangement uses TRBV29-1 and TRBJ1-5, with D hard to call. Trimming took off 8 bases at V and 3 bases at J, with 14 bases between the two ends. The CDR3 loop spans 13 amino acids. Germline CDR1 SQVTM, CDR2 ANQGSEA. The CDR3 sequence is CSIRTSINQPQHF. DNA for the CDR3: TGCAGCATCCGAACTTCAATCAATCAGCCCCAGCATTTT.

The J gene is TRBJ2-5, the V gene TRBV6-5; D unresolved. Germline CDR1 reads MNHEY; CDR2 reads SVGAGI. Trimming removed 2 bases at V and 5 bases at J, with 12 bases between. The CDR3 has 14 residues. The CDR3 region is CASSYGVGRETQYF. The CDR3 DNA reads TGTGCCAGCAGTTACGGGGTAGGAAGGGAGACCCAGTACTTC.

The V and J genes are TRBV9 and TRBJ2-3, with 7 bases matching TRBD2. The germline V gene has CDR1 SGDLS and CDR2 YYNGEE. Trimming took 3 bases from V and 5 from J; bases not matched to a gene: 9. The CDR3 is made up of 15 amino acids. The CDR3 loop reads CASSAQIPGGDTQYF. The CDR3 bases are TGTGCCAGCAGCGCCCAAATCCCGGGGGGAGATACGCAGTATTTT.

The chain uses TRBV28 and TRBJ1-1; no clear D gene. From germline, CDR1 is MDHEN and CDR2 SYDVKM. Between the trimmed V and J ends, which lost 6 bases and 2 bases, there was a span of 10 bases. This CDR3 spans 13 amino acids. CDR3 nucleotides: TGTGCCAGCAGCTTCATGGCAAACACTGAAGCTTTCTTT. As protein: CASSFMANTEAFF.

The CDR3 spells CASSDKAGYTF. The CDR3 nucleotides are TGTGCCAGCAGTGATAAGGCTGGCTACACCTTC. The rearrangement uses TRBV6-1 and TRBJ1-2; D not resolved. With 3 bases removed from V and 7 bases from J, the gap between germline ends came to 6 bases. Germline V gene sequence: CDR1 MNHNS, CDR2 SASEGT. There are 11 residues in the CDR3.

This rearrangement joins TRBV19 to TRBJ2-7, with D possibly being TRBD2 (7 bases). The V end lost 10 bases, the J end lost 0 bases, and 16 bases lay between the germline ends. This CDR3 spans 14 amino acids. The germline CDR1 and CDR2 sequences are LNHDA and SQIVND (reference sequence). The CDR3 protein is CATGRGGSSYEQYF. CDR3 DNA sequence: TGTGCCACGGGTAGGGGGGGGAGCTCCTACGAGCAGTACTTC.

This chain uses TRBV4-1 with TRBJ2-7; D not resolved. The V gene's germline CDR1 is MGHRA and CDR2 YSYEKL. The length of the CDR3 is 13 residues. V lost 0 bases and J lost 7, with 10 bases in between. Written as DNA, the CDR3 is TGCGCCAGCAGCCAAGATCCCTCAATAGAGCAGTACTTC. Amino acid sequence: CASSQDPSIEQYF.

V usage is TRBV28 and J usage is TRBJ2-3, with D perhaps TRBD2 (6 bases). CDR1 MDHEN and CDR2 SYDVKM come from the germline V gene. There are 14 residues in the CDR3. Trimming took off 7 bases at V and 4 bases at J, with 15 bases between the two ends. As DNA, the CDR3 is TGTGCCAGCACCGGGCGGGGTCCCCCAGATACGCAGTATTTT. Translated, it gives CASTGRGPPDTQYF.

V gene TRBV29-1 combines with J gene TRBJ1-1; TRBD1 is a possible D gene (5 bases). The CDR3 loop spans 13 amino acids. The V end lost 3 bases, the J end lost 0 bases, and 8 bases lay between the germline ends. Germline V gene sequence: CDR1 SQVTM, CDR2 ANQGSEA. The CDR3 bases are TGCAGCGTTGACGGGGCTCTGAACACTGAAGCTTTCTTT. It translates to CSVDGALNTEAFF.

The CDR3 DNA sequence: TGTGCCAGCTCACCACGTCAGTATAGGGGCAGCGAAGTTAACTATGGCTACACCTTC. Protein product: CASSPRQYRGSEVNYGYTF. The rearrangement uses TRBV18 and TRBJ1-2, with D possibly being TRBD1 (5 bases). Germline values: CDR1 KGHSH, CDR2 LQKENI. The V end was cut by 1 base, the J end by 1 base, with 22 bases between. The CDR3 has 19 amino acids.

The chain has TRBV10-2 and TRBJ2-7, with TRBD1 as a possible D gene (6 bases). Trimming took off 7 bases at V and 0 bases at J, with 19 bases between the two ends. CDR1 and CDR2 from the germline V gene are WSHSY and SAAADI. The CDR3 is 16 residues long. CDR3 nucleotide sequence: TGCGCCAGCAACGACAAAGGGACAAGTAACTCCTACGAGCAGTACGTC. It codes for CASNDKGTSNSYEQYV.

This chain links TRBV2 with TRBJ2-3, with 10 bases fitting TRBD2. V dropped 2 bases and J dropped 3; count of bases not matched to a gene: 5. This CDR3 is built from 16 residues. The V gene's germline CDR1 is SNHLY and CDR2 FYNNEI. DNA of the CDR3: TGTGCCAGCAGTGAAACCGGTAGCGGGGGGACAGATACGCAGTATTTT. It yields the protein CASSETGSGGTDTQYF.

CDR3 protein: CASSLVGRGETQYF. Written as DNA, the CDR3 is TGCGCCAGCAGCTTGGTTGGGAGAGGGGAGACCCAGTACTTC. The chain employs TRBV5-1 and TRBJ2-5, with D tentatively TRBD2 (5 bases). CDR3 length equals 14 residues. Germline V gene lookup returns CDR1 SGHRS and CDR2 YFSETQ. Trimming left V 0 bases short and J 5 bases short, with 11 bases between.

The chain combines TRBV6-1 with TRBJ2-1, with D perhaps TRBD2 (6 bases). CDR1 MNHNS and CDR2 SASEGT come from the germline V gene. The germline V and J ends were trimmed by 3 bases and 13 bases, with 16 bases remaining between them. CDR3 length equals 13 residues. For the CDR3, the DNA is TGTGCCAGCAGTGATGGGGGGTCCCGCGGTCAGTTCTTC. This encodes CASSDGGSRGQFF.

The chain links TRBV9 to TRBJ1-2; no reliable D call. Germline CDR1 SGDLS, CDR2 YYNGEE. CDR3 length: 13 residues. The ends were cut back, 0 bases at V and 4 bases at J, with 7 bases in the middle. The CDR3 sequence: CASSVAPGYGYTF. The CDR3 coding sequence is TGTGCCAGCAGCGTAGCACCCGGCTATGGCTACACCTTC. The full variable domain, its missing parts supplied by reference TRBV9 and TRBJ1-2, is DSGVTQTPKHLITATGQRVTLRCSPRSGDLSVYWYQQSLDQGLQFLIQYYNGEERAKGNILERFSAQQFPDLHSELNLSSLELGDSALYFCASSVAPGYGYTFGSGTRLTVV.

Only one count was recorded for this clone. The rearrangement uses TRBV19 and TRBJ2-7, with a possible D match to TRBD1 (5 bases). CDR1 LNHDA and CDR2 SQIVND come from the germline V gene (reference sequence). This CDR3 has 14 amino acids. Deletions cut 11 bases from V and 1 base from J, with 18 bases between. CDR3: CAGRSADSSYEQYV. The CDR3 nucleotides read TGTGCCGGACGATCCGCCGACAGTTCCTACGAGCAGTACGTC.

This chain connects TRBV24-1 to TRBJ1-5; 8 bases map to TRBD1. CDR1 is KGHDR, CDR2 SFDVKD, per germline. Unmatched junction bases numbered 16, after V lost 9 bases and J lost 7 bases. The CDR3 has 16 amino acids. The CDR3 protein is CATAAGGQGAGQPQHF. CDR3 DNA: TGTGCCACCGCCGCGGGGGGTCAGGGGGCAGGCCAGCCCCAGCATTTT.

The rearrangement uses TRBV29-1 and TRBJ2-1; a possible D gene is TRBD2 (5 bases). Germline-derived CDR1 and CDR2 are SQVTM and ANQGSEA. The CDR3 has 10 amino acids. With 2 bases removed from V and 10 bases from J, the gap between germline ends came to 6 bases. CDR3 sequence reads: CSVERGEQFF. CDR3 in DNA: TGCAGCGTTGAACGCGGGGAGCAGTTCTTC.

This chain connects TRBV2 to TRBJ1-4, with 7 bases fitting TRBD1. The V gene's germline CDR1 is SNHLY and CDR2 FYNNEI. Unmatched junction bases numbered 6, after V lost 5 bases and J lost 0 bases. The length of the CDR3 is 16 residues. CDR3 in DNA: TGTGCCAGCAGTCACAGGGGTAGTCCAACTAATGAAAAACTGTTTTTT. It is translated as CASSHRGSPTNEKLFF.

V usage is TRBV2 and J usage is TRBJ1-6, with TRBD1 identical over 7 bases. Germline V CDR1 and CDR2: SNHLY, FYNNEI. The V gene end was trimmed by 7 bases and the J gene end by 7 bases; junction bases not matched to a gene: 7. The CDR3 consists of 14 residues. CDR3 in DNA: TGTGCCAGCACCGGGACAGCGAGAAATTCACCCCTCCACTTT. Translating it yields CASTGTARNSPLHF.

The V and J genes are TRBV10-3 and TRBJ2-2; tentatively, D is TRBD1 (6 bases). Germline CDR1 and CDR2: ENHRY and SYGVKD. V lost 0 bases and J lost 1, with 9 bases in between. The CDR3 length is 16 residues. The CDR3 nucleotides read TGTGCCATCAGTGAGTCCTGGGACAAGAACACCGGGGAGCTGTTTTTT. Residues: CAISESWDKNTGELFF.

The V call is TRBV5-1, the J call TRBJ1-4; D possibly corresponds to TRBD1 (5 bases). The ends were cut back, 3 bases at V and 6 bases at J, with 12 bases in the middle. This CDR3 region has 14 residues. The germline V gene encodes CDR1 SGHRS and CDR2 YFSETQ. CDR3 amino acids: CASSYRGFDEKLFF. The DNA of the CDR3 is TGCGCCAGCAGCTATCGGGGGTTCGATGAAAAACTGTTTTTT.

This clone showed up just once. This chain's CDR3 is CASSEGLRALTNNYGYTF. CDR3 in DNA: TGTGCCAGCAGTGAAGGACTCAGGGCCTTGACGAATAACTATGGCTACACCTTC. The chain carries TRBV2 and TRBJ1-2; D is possibly TRBD1 (5 bases). CDR3 size: 18 residues. V was clipped by 1 base and J by 1 base, with 19 bases between them. Germline assignment: CDR1 SNHLY and CDR2 FYNNEI.

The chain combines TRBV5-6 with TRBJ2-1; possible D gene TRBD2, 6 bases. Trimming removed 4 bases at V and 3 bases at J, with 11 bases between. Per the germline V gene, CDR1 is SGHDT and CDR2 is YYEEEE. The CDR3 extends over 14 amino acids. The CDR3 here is CASSPRDGYNEQFF. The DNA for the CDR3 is TGTGCCAGCAGCCCGCGGGACGGCTACAATGAGCAGTTCTTC.

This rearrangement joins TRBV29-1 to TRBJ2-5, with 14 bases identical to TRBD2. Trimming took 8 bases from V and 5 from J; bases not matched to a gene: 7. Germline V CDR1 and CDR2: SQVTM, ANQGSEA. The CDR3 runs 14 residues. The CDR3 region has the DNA TGCAGCACGGGGACTAGCGGGAGAAGGGAGACCCAGTACTTC. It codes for CSTGTSGRRETQYF.